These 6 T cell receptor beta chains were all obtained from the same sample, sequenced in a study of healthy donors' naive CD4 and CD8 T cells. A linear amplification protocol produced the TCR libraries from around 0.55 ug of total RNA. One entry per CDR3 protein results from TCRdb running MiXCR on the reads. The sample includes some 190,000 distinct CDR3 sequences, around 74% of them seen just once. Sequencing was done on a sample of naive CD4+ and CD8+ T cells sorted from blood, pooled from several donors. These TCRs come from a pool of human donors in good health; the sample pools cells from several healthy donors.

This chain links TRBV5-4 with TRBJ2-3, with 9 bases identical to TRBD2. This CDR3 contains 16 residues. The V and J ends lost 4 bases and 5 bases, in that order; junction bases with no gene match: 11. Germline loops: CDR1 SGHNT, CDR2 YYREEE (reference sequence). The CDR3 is CASSRHGLAGIDTQYF. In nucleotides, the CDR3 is TGTGCCAGCAGCCGACATGGGCTAGCGGGGATAGATACGCAGTATTTT.

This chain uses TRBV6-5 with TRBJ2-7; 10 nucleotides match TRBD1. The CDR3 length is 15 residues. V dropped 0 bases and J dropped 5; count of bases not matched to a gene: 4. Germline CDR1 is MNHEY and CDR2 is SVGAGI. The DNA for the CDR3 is TGTGCCAGCAGTTACTCGGGGACAGGGGTGAACGAGCAGTACTTC. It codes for CASSYSGTGVNEQYF.

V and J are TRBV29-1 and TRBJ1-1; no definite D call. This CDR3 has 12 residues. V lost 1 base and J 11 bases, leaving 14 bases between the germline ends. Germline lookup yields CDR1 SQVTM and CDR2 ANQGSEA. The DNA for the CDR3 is TGCAGCGTTGAAGGGCAGGCAGATAGGGCTTTCTTT. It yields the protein CSVEGQADRAFF.

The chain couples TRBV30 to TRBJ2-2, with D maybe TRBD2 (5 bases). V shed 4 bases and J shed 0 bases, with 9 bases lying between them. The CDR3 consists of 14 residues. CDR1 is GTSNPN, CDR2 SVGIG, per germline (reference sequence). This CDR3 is CAWKDGTNTGELFF. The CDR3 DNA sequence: TGTGCCTGGAAAGACGGGACGAACACCGGGGAGCTGTTTTTT.

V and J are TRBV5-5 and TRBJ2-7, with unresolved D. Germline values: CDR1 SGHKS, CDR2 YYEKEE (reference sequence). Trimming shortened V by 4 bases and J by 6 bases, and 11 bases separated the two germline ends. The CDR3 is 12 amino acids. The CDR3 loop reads CASSHDTVEQYF. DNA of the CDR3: TGTGCCAGCAGCCACGACACCGTCGAGCAGTACTTC.

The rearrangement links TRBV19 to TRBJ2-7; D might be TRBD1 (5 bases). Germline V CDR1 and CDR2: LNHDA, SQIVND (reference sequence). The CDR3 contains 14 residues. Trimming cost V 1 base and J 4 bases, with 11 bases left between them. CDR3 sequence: CASSIAQGKYEQYF. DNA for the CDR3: TGTGCCAGTAGTATAGCTCAGGGAAAGTACGAGCAGTACTTC.